Included here is one T cell receptor beta chain sequence, with context. The antigen remains undetermined. The entry originates in a study of regulatory T cells in long-lasting Graves disease. The wider study: Graves' patients, newly diagnosed, had taken antithyroid drugs under 3 months. Study-level points and caveats: Study was limited to peripheral blood, excluding thyroid tissue.

Both iRepertoire HTBI primers and Arm-PCR of CDR3 regions were used to build the TCR beta libraries. Under the authors' procedure: Across all samples, roughly 62 TRBV segments and more than 11 TRBJ segments were identified. TCRdb recomputed calls from the multiplex PCR reads with MiXCR, one row per CDR3 protein. TCRdb's processing, not the authors' own work, is the source of the V and J calls. The sample shows about 210,000 distinct CDR3 sequences, roughly 19% of them seen only once. The time point: newly diagnosed GD, antithyroid drugs for less than 3 months. The TCR library was made from RNA extracted from PBMCs. This CDR3 is 19 amino acids long. The germline gives CDR1 MDHEN, CDR2 SYDVKM. Trimming cost V 4 bases and J 0 bases, with 22 bases left between them. The same specimen was also included in a second study, on T cells in Graves' hyperthyroidism and ophthalmopathy.

The clonotype originates from a woman aged 25 to 39 with Graves disease. The material was peripheral blood mononuclear cells (PBMCs), obtained at new diagnosis, from a patient treated with antithyroid drugs. The chain combines TRBV28 with TRBJ2-1; tentatively, D is TRBD2 (6 bases). For the CDR3, the DNA is TGTGCCAGCAGTTCTCCGGTACTAGCAGCCGTCCTCTCCTACAATGAGCAGTTCTTC. Translating it yields CASSSPVLAAVLSYNEQFF.